This T cell receptor (beta chain) was identified in a study of response to subunit inactivated influenza vaccine. TCRdb analysed the RT-PCR reads with MiXCR anew, one entry per CDR3 protein. In the table there are over 800,000 distinct CDR3 sequences, around 21% of which are singletons. A few counts support this clonotype. What it recognizes is unknown. The study's findings and limits: Authors proposed each seasonal influenza vaccination draws in few new T cells.

The sample here was PBMCs from blood, taken roughly 5 days after vaccination. The receptor comes from a man in his forties or fifties who received an inactivated influenza vaccine.

CDR3 DNA sequence: TGCGCCAGCAGCTTAGATGTCGCTGATACGCAGTATTTT. Its protein product is CASSLDVADTQYF. The J gene is TRBJ2-3, the V gene TRBV5-1, with unresolved D. CDR1 and CDR2 (germline): SGHRS, YFSETQ. V shed 2 bases and J shed 6 bases, with 10 bases lying between them. This CDR3 has 13 amino acids.